Below, 30 T cell receptor beta chains from the same sample are listed, as sequenced in a study of T-cell reconstitution after alpha-beta-depleted transplantation in children. A library of TCRbeta sequences, prepared with unique molecular identifiers, was generated. TCRdb passed the PCR reads through MiXCR, listing each CDR3 protein once. The sample holds about 420,000 distinct CDR3 sequences, roughly a tenth seen once. Sequenced material: PBMCs from the stem cell graft donor, taken from the stem cell graft. These receptor sequences come from a human donor who donated a stem cell graft to a child with acute myeloid leukemia.

Many counts were recorded for this clonotype. The chain combines TRBV7-9 with TRBJ2-2; D possibly corresponds to TRBD1 (6 bases). This CDR3 is built from 18 residues. Looked up from germline, CDR1 is SEHNR and CDR2 is FQNEAQ (reference sequence). The V gene lost 5 bases and the J gene lost 4 bases, with 23 bases spanning the gap. The CDR3 is CASSHTELTRGPTGELFF. In DNA form, the CDR3 reads TGTGCCAGCAGCCACACCGAACTCACCAGGGGCCCCACCGGGGAGCTGTTTTTT.

V usage is TRBV20-1 and J usage is TRBJ2-1, with a tentative D call TRBD2 (7 bases). Germline V gives CDR1 DFQATT, CDR2 SNEGSKA (reference sequence). This CDR3 has 14 residues. The V end lost 5 bases, the J end lost 2 bases, and 13 bases lay between the germline ends. The CDR3 DNA reads as TGCAGTGCTCTTGAGGGGGGGCCCTACAATGAGCAGTTCTTC. As protein: CSALEGGPYNEQFF.

This clonotype has just a few counts. The chain couples TRBV25-1 to TRBJ2-3, with 7 nucleotides matching TRBD2. Germline V gene data show CDR1 as MGHDK and CDR2 as SYGVNS. The CDR3 totals 16 residues. The V segment lost 4 bases and the J segment 4 bases; nucleotides outside the gene matches: 11. The CDR3 region has the DNA TGTGCCAGCAGTGCATCCGGGACTATTTTGGCAGATACGCAGTATTTT. Encoded protein: CASSASGTILADTQYF. Filled out from reference TRBV25-1 and TRBJ2-3, the complete variable domain reads EADIYQTPRYLVIGTGKKITLECSQTMGHDKMYWYQQDPGMELHLIHYSYGVNSTEKGDLSSESTVSRIRTEHFPLTLESARPSHTSQYLCASSASGTILADTQYFGPGTRLTVL.

This rearrangement joins TRBV9 to TRBJ2-2, with a possible D match to TRBD2 (6 bases). V was clipped by 2 bases and J by 9 bases, with 11 bases between them. This CDR3 spans 13 amino acids. Germline CDR1 and CDR2: SGDLS and YYNGEE. The CDR3 loop is CASSVSSARELFF. The CDR3 bases are TGTGCCAGCAGCGTGTCTAGCGCCCGGGAGCTGTTTTTT.

The gene calls are TRBV7-2 and TRBJ2-7, with D uncertain. V lost 10 bases to trimming and J lost 2 bases, with 9 bases between them. Germline-derived CDR1 and CDR2 are SGHTA and FQGNSA. CDR3 length equals 11 residues. The CDR3 sequence is CAIGYTYEQYF. CDR3 sequence (DNA): TGTGCCATCGGGTATACCTACGAGCAGTACTTC.

The chain employs TRBV27 and TRBJ2-3; D perhaps matches TRBD2 (5 bases). The CDR3 covers 14 residues. Germline CDR1 is MNHEY and CDR2 is SMNVEV (reference sequence). Trimming cost V 3 bases and J 1 base, with 8 bases left between them. CDR3 region: CASSFVGGTDTQYF. The CDR3 DNA sequence: TGTGCCAGCAGTTTTGTCGGGGGCACAGATACGCAGTATTTT.

V is TRBV7-9 and J is TRBJ1-1, with a weak D call TRBD1 (5 bases). The CDR3 is made up of 11 amino acids. Trimming pared 4 bases from V and 8 bases from J, leaving 8 bases between. The V gene's germline CDR1 is SEHNR and CDR2 FQNEAQ (reference sequence). CDR3 in DNA: TGTGCCAGCAGCTCCTGGGGGGAAGCTTTCTTT. Protein sequence: CASSSWGEAFF.

This clonotype was seen many times. The V call is TRBV3-1, the J call TRBJ1-5, with D perhaps matching TRBD1 (6 bases). Per the germline V gene, CDR1 is LGHDT and CDR2 is YNNKEL (reference sequence). CDR3 length: 14 residues. V lost 0 bases and J 6 bases, leaving 9 bases between the germline ends. Written as DNA, the CDR3 is TGTGCCAGCAGCCAAGAGGGGGGCGGTCAGCCCCAGCATTTT. Encoded protein: CASSQEGGGQPQHF. Using reference TRBV3-1 and TRBJ1-5 for the parts outside the CDR3, the full variable domain is DTAVSQTPKYLVTQMGNDKSIKCEQNLGHDTMYWYKQDSKKFLKIMFSYNNKELIINETVPNRFSPKSPDKAHLNLHINSLELGDSAVYFCASSQEGGGQPQHFGDGTRLSIL.

The gene calls are TRBV20-1 and TRBJ2-5, with TRBD1 matching over 7 bases. The germline CDR1 and CDR2 sequences are DFQATT and SNEGSKA (reference sequence). With V trimmed by 5 bases and J by 1 base, 4 bases remained unmatched. The CDR3 sequence is 13 residues long. CDR3 region: CSAEGQRQETQYF. The CDR3 DNA reads as TGCAGTGCTGAGGGACAGCGCCAAGAGACCCAGTACTTC.

This clonotype was counted between two and nine times. This chain joins TRBV9 and TRBJ2-3; 8 bases line up with TRBD2. The V and J ends lost 0 bases and 0 bases, in that order; junction bases with no gene match: 6. The length of the CDR3 is 17 residues. CDR1 is SGDLS, CDR2 YYNGEE, per germline. The CDR3: CASSVVPGGISTDTQYF. CDR3 DNA: TGTGCCAGCAGCGTAGTGCCGGGGGGGATTAGCACAGATACGCAGTATTTT. Combining the CDR3 with reference TRBV9 and TRBJ2-3 gives the whole variable domain DSGVTQTPKHLITATGQRVTLRCSPRSGDLSVYWYQQSLDQGLQFLIQYYNGEERAKGNILERFSAQQFPDLHSELNLSSLELGDSALYFCASSVVPGGISTDTQYFGPGTRLTVL.

This clonotype has just a few counts. This rearrangement joins TRBV20-1 to TRBJ2-5; TRBD1 is a possible D gene (6 bases). V lost 5 bases and J lost 2, with 21 bases in between. The germline V gene has CDR1 DFQATT and CDR2 SNEGSKA (reference sequence). The length of the CDR3 is 16 residues. The CDR3 DNA reads TGCAGTGCTCGTCCATTCGACCCCACAGGGCAAGAGACCCAGTACTTC. Protein product: CSARPFDPTGQETQYF.

The rearrangement uses TRBV12-3 or TRBV12-4 and TRBJ2-1; 13 bases fit TRBD2. This CDR3 is 16 amino acids long. After removal of 5 bases from V and 4 bases from J, the junction contained 5 bases not matched to a gene. CDR3 residues: CASSRTSGRNYNEQFF. Written as DNA, the CDR3 is TGTGCCAGCAGTCGGACTAGCGGGAGAAATTACAATGAGCAGTTCTTC.

V gene TRBV28 combines with J gene TRBJ2-3; no definite D call. This CDR3 comprises 13 residues. Deletions cut 8 bases from V and 2 bases from J, with 11 bases between. From germline, CDR1 is MDHEN and CDR2 SYDVKM. CDR3 bases: TGTGCCAGCGAGACTCCCCTCACAGATACGCAGTATTTT. Translating gives CASETPLTDTQYF.

The genes are TRBV7-8 and TRBJ1-1; perhaps TRBD1 as D (5 bases). Germline-derived CDR1 and CDR2 are SGHVS and FQNEAQ. The CDR3 extends over 15 amino acids. V lost 1 base, J lost 4 bases, and 13 bases lay in between. The CDR3 DNA sequence: TGTGCCAGCAGCTTAGAGGTGGGGGGGGGCACTGAAGCTTTCTTT. Protein sequence: CASSLEVGGGTEAFF.

CDR3 sequence: CASSQVSGRFVGDTQYF. In DNA, the CDR3 is TGCGCCAGCAGCCAAGTTAGCGGGAGATTTGTCGGAGATACGCAGTATTTT. This chain links TRBV4-3 with TRBJ2-3; 9 bases are a match to TRBD2. Trimming removed 1 base from V and 5 bases from J; junction bases left unmatched: 10. The V gene's germline CDR1 is LGHNA and CDR2 YSLEER. The CDR3 consists of 17 residues.

The rearrangement links TRBV11-2 to TRBJ2-2; a possible D gene is TRBD1 (5 bases). V was shortened by 5 bases and J by 4 bases, with 8 bases between the two germline ends. The germline gives CDR1 SGHAT, CDR2 FQNNGV. The CDR3 has 13 amino acids. The CDR3 here is CASSDSRTGELFF. The CDR3 DNA follows: TGTGCCAGCAGCGACAGCCGCACCGGGGAGCTGTTTTTT. The variable domain in full, with the rest retrieved from reference TRBV11-2 and TRBJ2-2, is EAGVAQSPRYKIIEKRQSVAFWCNPISGHATLYWYQQILGQGPKLLIQFQNNGVVDDSQLPKDRFSAERLKGVDSTLKIQPAKLEDSAVYLCASSDSRTGELFFGEGSRLTVL.

Only a few counts were recorded for this clonotype. The chain links TRBV29-1 to TRBJ1-1; 12 positions match TRBD1. Per the germline V gene, CDR1 is SQVTM and CDR2 is ANQGSEA. CDR3 size: 16 residues. The V and J ends lost 5 bases and 5 bases, in that order; junction bases with no gene match: 12. The CDR3 nucleotides read TGCAGCGTTACCCATGGACCGGGACAGGGGGCTACTGAAGCTTTCTTT. Translation gives CSVTHGPGQGATEAFF. Together with reference TRBV29-1 and TRBJ1-1, the CDR3 gives the full variable domain: SAVISQKPSRDICQRGTSLTIQCQVDSQVTMMFWYRQQPGQSLTLIATANQGSEATYESGFVIDKFPISRPNLTFSTLTVSNMSPEDSSIYLCSVTHGPGQGATEAFFGQGTRLTVV.

In its sample, this clonotype was seen a few times. The gene calls are TRBV7-2 and TRBJ2-7; D gene ambiguous. The CDR3 has 14 amino acids. The V gene's germline CDR1 is SGHTA and CDR2 FQGNSA. With 2 bases removed from V and 2 bases from J, the gap between germline ends came to 10 bases. The CDR3 nucleotides are TGTGCCAGCAGCTTAAGTGGGCCAACCTACGAGCAGTACTTC. Protein product: CASSLSGPTYEQYF. Supplemented by reference TRBV7-2 and TRBJ2-7, the full variable domain reads GAGVSQSPSNKVTEKGKDVELRCDPISGHTALYWYRQSLGQGLEFLIYFQGNSAPDKSGLPSDRFSAERTGGSVSTLTIQRTQQEDSAVYLCASSLSGPTYEQYFGPGTRLTVT.

This clonotype showed up just a few times. J is TRBJ2-7 and V is TRBV24-1, with unresolved D. The V gene lost 8 bases and the J gene lost 2 bases, with 12 bases spanning the gap. Germline values: CDR1 KGHDR, CDR2 SFDVKD. The CDR3 covers 13 residues. The CDR3, as DNA: TGTGCCACCATTGAACGGAAACCCTACGAGCAGTACGTC. This gives the protein CATIERKPYEQYV.

In this sample, this clonotype turned up many times. V is TRBV15 and J is TRBJ2-6; the D gene could be TRBD1 or TRBD2 (6 bases each). The CDR3 covers 16 residues. Per germline, CDR1 LNHNV and CDR2 YYDKDF (reference sequence). V was cut by 0 bases and J by 2 bases, with 8 bases left in between. CDR3 sequence: CATSREGGTGANVLTF. In DNA form, the CDR3 reads TGTGCCACCAGCAGAGAAGGGGGGACTGGGGCCAACGTCCTGACTTTC.

The rearrangement uses TRBV20-1 and TRBJ2-7, with D possibly matching TRBD1 (5 bases). The CDR3 has 13 residues. From germline, CDR1 is DFQATT and CDR2 SNEGSKA (reference sequence). V lost 5 bases to trimming and J lost 5 bases, with 16 bases between them. The CDR3 here is CSAATIRVDEQYF. The CDR3 DNA reads as TGCAGTGCTGCAACAATCAGGGTCGACGAGCAGTACTTC.

This clonotype was observed many times. This chain links TRBV6-1 with TRBJ1-5; maybe TRBD1 (6 bases). V lost 8 bases to trimming and J lost 7 bases, with 18 bases between them. The CDR3 covers 14 residues. Germline values: CDR1 MNHNS, CDR2 SASEGT. CDR3 sequence: CASRIGGERQPQHF. Here the CDR3 DNA reads TGTGCCAGCCGGATAGGGGGTGAGAGGCAGCCCCAGCATTTT.

The genes are TRBV7-2 and TRBJ2-7; possible D gene TRBD1, 6 bases. This CDR3 contains 15 residues. Germline CDR1 SGHTA, CDR2 FQGNSA. The V and J ends lost 5 bases and 0 bases respectively, with 14 bases between them. Here the CDR3 DNA reads TGTGCCAGCAGCCTCCGGGACACCGGCTCCTACGAGCAGTACTTC. It specifies CASSLRDTGSYEQYF.

V usage is TRBV29-1 and J usage is TRBJ2-4; D is undetermined. The V end lost 6 bases, the J end lost 5 bases, and 8 bases lay between the germline ends. The CDR3 contains 11 residues. Germline V gene lookup returns CDR1 SQVTM and CDR2 ANQGSEA. CDR3 in amino acids: CSVPEQNIQYF. CDR3 DNA: TGCAGCGTCCCTGAACAAAACATTCAGTACTTC.

This clonotype showed up many times. The V gene is TRBV30, the J gene TRBJ1-5; D call uncertain. Trimming took off 2 bases at V and 4 bases at J, with 9 bases between the two ends. The CDR3 sequence is 13 residues long. The germline V gene encodes CDR1 GTSNPN and CDR2 SVGIG (reference sequence). For the CDR3, the DNA is TGTGCCTGGAGTCTTAACGAAAATCAGCCCCAGCATTTT. Translating it yields CAWSLNENQPQHF.

The chain recombines TRBV5-1 with TRBJ1-4, with TRBD1 as a possible D gene (5 bases). Germline-derived CDR1 and CDR2 are SGHRS and YFSETQ. Deletions cut 2 bases from V and 8 bases from J, with 13 bases between. The CDR3 contains 14 residues. The CDR3 DNA reads as TGCGCCAGCAGCTTAAGCAGGGAGGGCGAAAAACTGTTTTTT. Translated: CASSLSREGEKLFF.

This clonotype came up a few times. V and J are TRBV5-1 and TRBJ2-7; a weak D match, TRBD1 (5 bases). The CDR3 extends over 14 amino acids. V lost 0 bases, J lost 5 bases, and 12 bases lay in between. CDR1 is SGHRS, CDR2 YFSETQ, per germline. This chain's CDR3 is CASSLGRVTDEQYF. CDR3 bases: TGCGCCAGCAGCTTGGGCAGGGTGACTGACGAGCAGTACTTC.

This clonotype has a handful of counts. This chain uses TRBV20-1 with TRBJ2-2; weak D call: TRBD1 (6 bases). The germline CDR1 and CDR2 sequences are DFQATT and SNEGSKA (reference sequence). The germline V and J ends were trimmed by 0 bases and 2 bases, with 13 bases remaining between them. The CDR3 runs to 16 residues. The DNA of the CDR3 is TGCAGTGCTAGAGATCTGGCCAGGGGAAACACCGGGGAGCTGTTTTTT. Protein sequence: CSARDLARGNTGELFF.

This chain uses TRBV4-1 with TRBJ2-1, with 9 nucleotides matching TRBD2. The germline CDR1 and CDR2 sequences are MGHRA and YSYEKL. The CDR3 spans 16 residues. V gave up 3 bases and J gave up 4 bases; unmatched junction bases: 7. In DNA form, the CDR3 reads TGCGCCAGCAGCCAGGAGGCTAGCGGGGTTTACAATGAGCAGTTCTTC. It codes for CASSQEASGVYNEQFF.

In its sample, this clonotype was seen a few times. This chain joins TRBV5-1 and TRBJ1-1, with 9 bases identical to TRBD1. Germline values: CDR1 SGHRS, CDR2 YFSETQ. The CDR3 spans 16 residues. The V and J ends lost 4 bases and 2 bases, in that order; junction bases with no gene match: 9. The CDR3 DNA reads TGCGCCAGCAGCCCAACAGGGGGCTCGGTTAACACTGAAGCTTTCTTT. It specifies CASSPTGGSVNTEAFF.